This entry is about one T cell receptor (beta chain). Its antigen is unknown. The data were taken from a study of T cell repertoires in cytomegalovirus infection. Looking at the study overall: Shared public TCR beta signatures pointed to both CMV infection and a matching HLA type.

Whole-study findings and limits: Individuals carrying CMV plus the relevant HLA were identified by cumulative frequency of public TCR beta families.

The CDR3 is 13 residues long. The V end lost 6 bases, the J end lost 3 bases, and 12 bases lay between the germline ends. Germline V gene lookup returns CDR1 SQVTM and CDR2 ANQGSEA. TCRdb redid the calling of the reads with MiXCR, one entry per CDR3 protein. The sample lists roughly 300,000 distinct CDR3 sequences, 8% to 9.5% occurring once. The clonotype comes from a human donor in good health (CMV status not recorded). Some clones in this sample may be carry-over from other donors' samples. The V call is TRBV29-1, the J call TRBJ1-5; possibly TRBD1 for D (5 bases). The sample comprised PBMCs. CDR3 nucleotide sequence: TGCAGCGTGGGGGGGAGGAACAATCAGCCCCAGCATTTT. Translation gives CSVGGRNNQPQHF.